These T cell receptor beta chains were read from a single sample in a study of blood T cells in healthy people across ages. TCRdb reprocessed the 5' RACE reads with MiXCR, giving one entry per CDR3 protein. The sample has around 650,000 distinct CDR3 sequences, around 38% seen once. The source material was blood. These receptors were collected from an elderly man in good health. Each CDR3 is given with its conserved first and last residue. The D gene is left open where the match is weak. Part of the rows lack a size; the others show once, few, many or a class for expanded clones.

j_call v_call d_call clone_size cdr3_nt cdr3_aa
TRBJ2-5 TRBV6-6 TRBD2 few TGTGCCAGCAGTTACTCTTCACTAGCGATCGTAGAGACCCAGTACTTC CASSYSSLAIVETQYF
TRBJ2-7 TRBV7-2 - - TGTGCCAGCAAGACCTCTGGGGCCAACGAGCAGTACTTC CASKTSGANEQYF
TRBJ2-3 TRBV7-8 - - TGTGCCAGCAGCAAGCTAGCAGGGGGGCAGGATACGCAGTATTTT CASSKLAGGQDTQYF
TRBJ1-2 TRBV7-2 - many TGTGCCAGCAGCTTGGGACGGTATGGCTACACCTTC CASSLGRYGYTF
TRBJ1-5 TRBV3-1 - - TGTGCCAGCAGCCGGAGGGGACAAAGTCAGCCCCAGCATTTT CASSRRGQSQPQHF
TRBJ2-5 TRBV20-1 - few TGCAGTGCTAGGGACGCGGCGCGGCGAGAGACCCAGTACTTC CSARDAARRETQYF
TRBJ2-1 TRBV12-3/TRBV12-4 TRBD1 many TGTGCCAGCAGTCGCGGACAGGGGGCATTGGTTGAGCAGTTCTTC CASSRGQGALVEQFF
TRBJ2-1 TRBV20-1 TRBD2 - TGCAGTGCCCTCGGCGGGACTAGGCCGAATGAGCAGTTCTTC CSALGGTRPNEQFF
TRBJ2-5 TRBV20-1 TRBD1 - TGCAGTGGAACAAATACAGGGGGCCAAGAGACCCAGTACTTC CSGTNTGGQETQYF
TRBJ1-5 TRBV6-6 - few TGTGCCAGCAGACCAGGGGGCAATCAGCCCCAGCATTTT CASRPGGNQPQHF
TRBJ1-2 TRBV30 TRBD1 few TGTGCCTGGAGACCGGACAGGGAGCATGGCTACACCTTC CAWRPDREHGYTF
TRBJ2-5 TRBV4-3 - - TGCGCCAGCAGCCAATCGGGAGAGACCCAGTACTTC CASSQSGETQYF
TRBJ2-1 TRBV27 - many TGTGCCAGCAGCTCCCCTCTTGGGCAGTTCTTC CASSSPLGQFF
TRBJ2-1 TRBV9 TRBD2 few TGTGCCAGCAGCGTAGGCGGGAGCCTCTCCTACAATGAGCAGTTCTTC CASSVGGSLSYNEQFF
TRBJ1-2 TRBV7-2 - - TGTGCCAGCAGCTTAAATAATTCCCTAGGCGGCTACACCTTC CASSLNNSLGGYTF
TRBJ1-5 TRBV10-2 TRBD1 - TGCGCCAGCAGTCATGACAGGGCCCAGGGACCCCAGCATTTT CASSHDRAQGPQHF
TRBJ2-7 TRBV5-1 TRBD2 few TGCGCCAGCAGCTTGTCTGAGCGGGGGGGCCTCATAACCTACGAGCAGTACTTC CASSLSERGGLITYEQYF
TRBJ2-1 TRBV10-3 TRBD1 - TGTGCCATCAGAGAAGACAGGGTTTACACAAATGAGCAGTTCTTC CAIREDRVYTNEQFF
TRBJ2-5 TRBV20-1 TRBD2 - TGCAGTGCTAGAGATTCGGGGACTAGCGGGAGTTTTTGGGAGACCCAGTACTTC CSARDSGTSGSFWETQYF
TRBJ2-1 TRBV6-2/TRBV6-3 - - TGTGCCAGCAGTTCCTCCCAGGCCTATCGTTCGGGTGAGCAGTTCTTC CASSSSQAYRSGEQFF
TRBJ2-7 TRBV25-1 TRBD2 many TGTGCCAGCAGTGATTTAGCGGGACCCTACGAGCAGTACTTC CASSDLAGPYEQYF
TRBJ2-5 TRBV20-1 TRBD2 - TGCAGTGCTAGAAAGACACTAGCGGGGCTTTACAATGAGCAGTACTTC CSARKTLAGLYNEQYF
TRBJ2-5 TRBV12-3/TRBV12-4 TRBD1 - TGTGCCAGCAGTTTTGAGACAGGGGAAGAGACCCAGTACTTC CASSFETGEETQYF
TRBJ2-7 TRBV7-2 TRBD1 - TGTGCCAGCAGCGGGACAGTGAGCTCCTACGAGCAGTACTTC CASSGTVSSYEQYF
TRBJ2-1 TRBV7-2 - - TGTGCCAGCAGCTCACGGGAAGAGAGTGAGCAGTTCTTC CASSSREESEQFF
TRBJ2-3 TRBV12-3/TRBV12-4 - - TGTGCCAGCAGTTCGACCTATACTAGAGCGATGACAGATACGCAGTATTTT CASSSTYTRAMTDTQYF
TRBJ2-7 TRBV24-1 - few TGTGCCACCAGTGATAGATCGCGGGGTTCTTACGAGCAGTACTTC CATSDRSRGSYEQYF
TRBJ2-5 TRBV4-1 TRBD2 many TGCGCCAGCAGCCAGACAGCTAGCGGGGGGGCTTCAGAGACCCAGTACTTC CASSQTASGGASETQYF
TRBJ2-1 TRBV5-1 TRBD2 - TGCGCCAGCAACGACCGGGGGGGGAACAATGAGCAGTTCTTC CASNDRGGNNEQFF
TRBJ1-5 TRBV3-1 TRBD1 - TGTGCCAGCAGAAATACGGGACAGGGTAGCAATCAGCCCCAGCATTTT CASRNTGQGSNQPQHF
TRBJ2-7 TRBV19 TRBD2 - TGTGCCAGTTCCGCTCGGACTAGCGGGAGAACCTACGAGCAGTACTTC CASSARTSGRTYEQYF
TRBJ1-5 TRBV28 TRBD1 few TGTGCCAGCAGTGATAGACAGGGGGCTGGCAATCAGCCCCAGCATTTT CASSDRQGAGNQPQHF
TRBJ2-7 TRBV3-1 TRBD2 few TGTGCCAGCAGCCAAGAAGGGCAGCGGGGGGTCGAGCAGTACTTC CASSQEGQRGVEQYF
TRBJ2-7 TRBV6-5 - - TGTGCCAGCAGTTCCCCGGAGGGGAGCTCCTACGAGCAGTACTTC CASSSPEGSSYEQYF
TRBJ2-7 TRBV4-1 - - TGCGCCAGCAGCCAAGCTTTCCGATCCGAGCAGTACTTC CASSQAFRSEQYF
TRBJ2-1 TRBV15 - - TGTGCCACCAGCAGAGGGGGCGAGCAGAGGGATGAGCAGTTCTTC CATSRGGEQRDEQFF
TRBJ1-5 TRBV29-1 - - TGCAGCGTTGTGGACAGCAACAATCAGCCCCAGCATTTT CSVVDSNNQPQHF
TRBJ2-1 TRBV11-1 - - TGTGCCAGCAGCCCCCTCACAGGAACCGAGTGTAATGAGCGGTTCTTC CASSPLTGTECNERFF
TRBJ2-7 TRBV10-2 TRBD1 - TGCGCCAGCAGTGAGCTTCCGGGACAGACGAGGAGCTCCTACGAGCAGTACTTC CASSELPGQTRSSYEQYF
TRBJ2-7 TRBV7-2 - - TGTGCCAGCAGCCTTATTTCGGGTGCGTCCTACAATGAGCAGTACTTC CASSLISGASYNEQYF
TRBJ2-7 TRBV20-1 TRBD2 once TGCAGTGCTAGAGGACTAGCGGGAGATGGTTTGGGCTACGAGCAGTACTTC CSARGLAGDGLGYEQYF
TRBJ2-5 TRBV20-1 - - TGCAGTGCTAGTGGGGACACTCGAAAGCGGAATGAGCAGTACTTC CSASGDTRKRNEQYF
TRBJ2-7 TRBV5-1 TRBD2 - TGCGCCAGCAGCTTGGCCGTGGTAGCGGGGGGTGAGGAGCAGTACTTC CASSLAVVAGGEEQYF
TRBJ2-3 TRBV10-3 TRBD1 few TGTGCCATCAGTGAGACAGGGGGCGCGACAGATACGCAGTATTTT CAISETGGATDTQYF
TRBJ2-7 TRBV7-8 - few TGTGCCAGCAGCACCGGGACTGATACCTACGAGCAGTACTTC CASSTGTDTYEQYF
TRBJ2-7 TRBV9 - - TGTGCCAGCAGCGTAGATAACAGCGTCCTTGAGCAGTACTTC CASSVDNSVLEQYF
TRBJ1-2 TRBV7-6 - - TGTGCCAGCAGCCCGGGACTGGCGAACTATGGCTACACCTTC CASSPGLANYGYTF
TRBJ2-7 TRBV20-1 TRBD2 many TGCAGTGCTAGTTTAGCGGGGGCTCTTCGGGACGAGCAGTACTTC CSASLAGALRDEQYF
TRBJ2-1 TRBV9 TRBD2 once TGTGCCAGCAGCGTAGCTGGCGCTAGCGGGAATGAGCAGTTCTTC CASSVAGASGNEQFF
TRBJ2-7 TRBV25-1 TRBD1 - TGTGCCAGCAGTGACTCTAACCCGGGACAGGGAGGCGAGCAGTACTTC CASSDSNPGQGGEQYF
TRBJ2-3 TRBV28 - - TGTGCCAGCAGTTCGCGGAGAATGGGCACAGATACGCAGTATTTT CASSSRRMGTDTQYF